This T cell receptor (beta chain) is from a study of cytomegalovirus exposure and HLA in healthy donors. Across the whole study: Researchers previously reported finding about 110 million unique TCR beta sequences from 150 million to 200 million T cells. Notes on the study in general: Associated with cytomegalovirus, according to the listing, were around 160 TCR beta chains. Analyses of presence and absence presupposed an approximately uniform sequencing depth across donors.

Vbeta (60) and Jbeta (13) primers were used in the PCR. The assay was immunoSEQ multiplex PCR, and TCRdb's table has in-frame clones only and misses some. Of about 170,000 clones listed, 76% are singletons. Germline V gene data show CDR1 as MNHEY and CDR2 as SVGAGI. This CDR3 is built from 14 residues. Comment on this clone: Its antigen is not identified. One end of the junction is discordant with germline, which a read error may explain.

The gene calls are TRBV6-5 and TRBJ2-1; the match to TRBD2 covers 7 bases. The specimen sequenced was PBMCs. The receptor was isolated from a female donor in good health and CMV-seronegative. The CDR3: CASTIATSPLLLVF. In DNA, the CDR3 is TGTGCCAGCACCATAGCGACTAGCCCCCTTTTGCTCGTCTTC.